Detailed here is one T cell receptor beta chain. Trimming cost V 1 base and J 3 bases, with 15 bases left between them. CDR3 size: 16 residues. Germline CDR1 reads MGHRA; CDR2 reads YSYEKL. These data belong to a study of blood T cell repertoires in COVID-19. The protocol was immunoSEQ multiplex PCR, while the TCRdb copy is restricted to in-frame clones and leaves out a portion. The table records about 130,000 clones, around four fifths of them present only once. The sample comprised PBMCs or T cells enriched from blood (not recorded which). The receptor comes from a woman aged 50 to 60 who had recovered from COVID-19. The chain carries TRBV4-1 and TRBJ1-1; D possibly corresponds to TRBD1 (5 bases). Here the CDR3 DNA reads TGCGCCAGCAGCCAAGGCCTCCGGGACTGGGACACTGAAGCTTTCTTT. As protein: CASSQGLRDWDTEAFF.